Detailed here is one T cell receptor beta chain. Its antigen is not identified. This CDR3 is built from 16 residues. The germline gives CDR1 LGHNA, CDR2 YSLEER. The sample originates from a study of blood T cells in healthy people across ages. Findings and caveats of the study: Long-lived donors had more naive CD4+ cells and higher diversity than aged donors.

Primers used in a second PCR of about 6 to 11 cycles were a sample-barcoded 5' primer and a J-beta primer mix. A template-switch adaptor containing 12 random nucleotides labeled each cDNA molecule. TCRdb redid the calling of the 5' RACE reads with MiXCR, one entry per CDR3 protein. The table has over 1.5 million distinct CDR3 sequences, about 50% seen once; the top ten hold over 2%. Investigators took approximately 9.4 milliliters of peripheral blood from every donor. The material sequenced was blood. This clonotype was obtained from a woman aged 40-49 years in good health. The chain has TRBV4-3 and TRBJ2-1, with 9 bases identical to TRBD1. The J call may be wrong; the DNA end is better matched by TRBJ2-7. The CDR3 nucleotides are TGCGCCAGCAGCCAAGGAGGGGACAGGGTCGGCCACGAGCAGTACTTC. It translates to CASSQGGDRVGHEQYF.